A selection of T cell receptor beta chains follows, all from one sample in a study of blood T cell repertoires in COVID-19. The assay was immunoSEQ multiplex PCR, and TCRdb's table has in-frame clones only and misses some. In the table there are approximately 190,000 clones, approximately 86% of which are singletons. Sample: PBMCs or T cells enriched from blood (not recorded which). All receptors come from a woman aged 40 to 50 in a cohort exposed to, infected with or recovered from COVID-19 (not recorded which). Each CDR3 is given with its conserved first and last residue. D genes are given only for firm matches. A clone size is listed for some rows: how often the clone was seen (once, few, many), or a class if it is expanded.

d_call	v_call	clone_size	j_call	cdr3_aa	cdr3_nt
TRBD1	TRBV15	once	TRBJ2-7	CATSGTDYEQYF	TGTGCCACCAGCGGGACAGATTACGAGCAGTACTTC
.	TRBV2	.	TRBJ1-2	CASSAPLTGYRIYGYTF	TGTGCCAGCAGCGCTCCACTAACAGGGTATAGGATCTATGGCTACACCTTC
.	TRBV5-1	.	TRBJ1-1	CASSRGTEMNTEAFF	TGCGCCAGCAGCAGGGGGACGGAGATGAACACTGAAGCTTTCTTT
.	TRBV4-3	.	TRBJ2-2	CASSQDLIVGLNTGELFF	TGCGCCAGCAGCCAAGATTTAATCGTGGGACTTAACACCGGGGAGCTGTTTTTT
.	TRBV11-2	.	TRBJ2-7	CASSLGGGELYEQYF	TGTGCCAGCAGCTTAGGGGGGGGCGAGCTCTACGAGCAGTACTTC
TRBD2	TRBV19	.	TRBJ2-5	CASSPRRTSGTTETQYF	TGTGCCAGTAGTCCCCGTCGGACTAGCGGGACGACAGAGACCCAGTACTTC
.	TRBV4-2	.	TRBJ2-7	CASSPSPSGVGDREQYF	TGTGCCAGCAGCCCCTCCCCCTCAGGGGTGGGGGATCGGGAGCAGTACTTC
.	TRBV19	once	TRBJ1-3	CASSISRGSGNTIYF	TGTGCCAGTAGTATATCCCGGGGGTCTGGAAACACCATATATTTT
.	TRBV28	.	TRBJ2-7	CASSARSTYEQYF	TGTGCCAGCAGCGCCAGGTCCACCTACGAGCAGTACTTC
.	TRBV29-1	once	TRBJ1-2	CSAEEAATYGYTF	TGCAGCGCCGAGGAGGCAGCGACCTATGGCTACACCTTC
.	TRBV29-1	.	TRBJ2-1	CGGTGSYNEQFF	TGCGGCGGCACAGGCTCCTACAATGAGCAGTTCTTC
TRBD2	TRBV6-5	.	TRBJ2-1	CASSLPRLADNEQFF	TGTGCCAGCAGCCTACCCCGACTAGCGGACAATGAGCAGTTCTTC
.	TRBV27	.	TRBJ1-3	CASTLTLLSSGNTIYF	TGTGCCAGCACCTTAACCCTATTGAGCTCTGGAAACACCATATATTTT
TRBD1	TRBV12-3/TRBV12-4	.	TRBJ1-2	CASSRDSLWGYTF	TGTGCCAGCAGTAGGGACAGCCTTTGGGGCTACACCTTC
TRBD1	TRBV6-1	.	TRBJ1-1	CASSERGRGTEAFF	TGTGCCAGCAGTGAGAGGGGGCGCGGCACTGAAGCTTTCTTT
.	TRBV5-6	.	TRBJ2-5	CASSLDLEETQYF	TGTGCCAGCAGCTTGGACTTGGAAGAGACCCAGTACTTC
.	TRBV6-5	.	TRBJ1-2	CASSPGRGYYGYTF	TGTGCCAGCAGTCCCGGGAGGGGGTACTATGGCTACACCTTC
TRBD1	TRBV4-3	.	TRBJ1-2	CASSQAPGQDYGYTF	TGCGCCAGCAGCCAAGCCCCGGGACAGGACTATGGCTACACCTTC
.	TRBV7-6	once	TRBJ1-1	CASSTPNTEAFF	TGTGCCAGCAGCACTCCTAACACTGAAGCTTTCTTT
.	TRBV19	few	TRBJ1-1	CASSPYREKNTEAFF	TGTGCCAGTAGCCCATACAGGGAAAAGAACACTGAAGCTTTCTTT
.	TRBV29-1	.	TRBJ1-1	CSVAVNTEAFF	TGCAGCGTTGCTGTTAACACTGAAGCTTTCTTT
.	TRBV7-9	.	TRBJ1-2	CASSQEEYGYTF	TGTGCCAGCAGCCAAGAGGAATATGGCTACACCTTC
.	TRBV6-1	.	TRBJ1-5	CASSEAEVQPQHF	TGTGCCAGCAGTGAAGCAGAGGTGCAGCCCCAGCATTTT
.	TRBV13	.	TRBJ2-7	CASSFSSFNSYEQYF	TGTGCCAGCAGCTTTTCCAGTTTTAACTCCTACGAGCAGTACTTC